Here is one T cell receptor (beta chain) with its context. The data were taken from a study of cytomegalovirus exposure and HLA in healthy donors. This CDR3 contains 15 residues. The ends lost 3 bases at V and 5 bases at J; junction bases unmatched: 9. The germline gives CDR1 MNHEY, CDR2 SMNVEV (reference sequence). 13 Jbeta primers and 60 Vbeta primers were used for the PCR. Data came from immunoSEQ multiplex PCR; TCRdb stores just in-frame clones and leaves some out. The sample's table shows more than 200,000 clones. Sequencing was done on a sample of PBMCs. This chain uses TRBV27 with TRBJ2-7, with 8 nucleotides matching TRBD1. The receptor was derived from a woman younger than 45 in good health and CMV-seropositive. The CDR3 reads CASSFDRGLLNEQYF. The CDR3 DNA is TGTGCCAGCAGTTTCGACAGGGGCCTCCTAAACGAGCAGTACTTC.